This entry concerns a single T cell receptor (beta chain). Its antigen is undetermined. These data are taken from a study of vaccination effects on CD4 cells after COVID-19. Sequencing followed a ViraFEST assay step that expanded antigen-specific CD4+ T cells with viral peptide pools. Culture proceeded for more than 8 days, and CD4+ T cells were then isolated. The healthy vaccine recipients, who had no prior SARS-CoV-2 infection, showed negative nucleocapsid antibodies. Sequencing was performed with immunoSEQ multiplex PCR; in TCRdb, only in-frame clones are kept and a portion is missing. Of 70,000 or so clones listed, more than 60% are singletons. This CDR3 has 14 amino acids. Germline V lookup: CDR1 SGHRS, CDR2 YFSETQ. V was pared by 7 bases and J by 1 base, with 6 bases of the junction left unmatched.

The chain links TRBV5-1 to TRBJ2-3; the match to TRBD1 covers 7 bases. The source is a human donor who received a COVID-19 vaccine. Sequenced material: CD4+ T cells from PBMCs cultured with SARS-CoV-2 spike peptides, taken before COVID-19 vaccination. DNA for the CDR3: TGCGCCAGCGCCCACACAGGGGGCACAGATACGCAGTATTTT. As protein: CASAHTGGTDTQYF.